The sequence of this TCR beta chain was determined in a study of identical twins (TCRdb year 2016). Concerning the study at large: TCR alpha and beta repertoires from monozygotic twins, unrelated adults of various ages and cord blood were deep-sequenced to test whether fetal clonotypes persist. Replicate twin experiments were performed at different times using different library preparation protocols to rule out contamination.

The paper as a whole reports these results and caveats: Because the same donors could not be followed over many years, the conclusions depended on cross-sectional statistical analysis. Fewer insertions were carried by abundant cord blood beta clonotypes; a weaker similar trend was observed in young adult naive repertoires, while no such trend was observed in memory repertoires. Compared with coincidental sharing between unrelated individuals, an excess of low generation-probability sequences was observed among out-of-frame TCR alpha sequences shared between twins. A weaker excess of twin sharing was found in beta out-of-frame sequences because the signal-to-noise ratio was lowered by fewer shared sequences. Out-of-frame TCR alpha sharing in monozygotic twins was systematically underestimated by recombination models, whereas sharing between unrelated individuals was in agreement with the recombination models. Zero-insertion analyses could be partly confounded by invariant T cells such as MAIT and iNKT, although diverse VJ usage argued against such confounding for most clonotypes.

The protocol used for the library was 5' RACE. TCRdb lists the instrument as Illumina HiSeq 2000. Template switching introduced a universal primer binding site; the final cDNA contained a unique molecular identifier, enabling accurate counting of TCR cDNA molecules. Specific primers in the conserved constant-segment region were used to synthesize first-strand cDNA for the TCR alpha and beta chains. To control for contamination, every cDNA library was double barcoded, receiving both a SMART-Mk sample barcode and Illumina barcodes. TruSeq adapter sequences and Illumina sample barcodes were added in two successive PCR steps. The TCR alpha and beta cDNA libraries were sequenced on the Illumina HiSeq platform using custom primers. Turning to the authors' computational methods: MiGEC was used to process raw reads and extract unique molecular identifiers, and MiXCR was used to find CDR3 positions. For each individual, recombination models were inferred using an EM algorithm with the repgenHMM and IGoR tools. Shared clonotypes were analyzed with the tcR package in R, and sharing was normalized by the product of cloneset sizes. Out-of-frame nonproductive sequences were analyzed to study raw recombination free of thymic and clonal selection effects. The public reads were reprocessed in TCRdb via fastp at Q25 and MiXCR, keeping in-frame beta chains. One record per CDR3 amino acid sequence lists the most common genes and DNA. TCRdb, rather than the study authors, made the V and J calls. The sample includes fewer than 800,000 distinct CDR3 sequences, with about 7% observed a single time. 1.5% to 2% of the sample goes to the ten largest clones.

All donors were healthy Caucasians. Three pairs of female monozygotic twins, all aged roughly 18 to 29 years, made up the twin cohort. Peripheral blood mononuclear cells were used as the source from which RNA for TCR libraries was isolated. The germline V gene provides CDR1 KGHSH and CDR2 LQKENI. Reading from cysteine to phenylalanine, the CDR3 counts 15 amino acids. Solely the CDR3 DNA is kept, with 45 bases framed from the first base. The trim is 3 bases for V and 8 bases for J, with a gap of 17 bases between the germline ends. As to this clonotype: This receptor's antigen is unknown. Base qualities were left out, and no much larger clone turns up one base away.

These records were also assigned to another study, of yellow fever vaccine responses in identical twins. As that second study puts it: According to the authors, in identical twins the way T cells responded to vaccination appeared partly convergent and partly personalized. Focusing on identical twins, the study followed the T cell clones that responded to the vaccine, and did so with precision.

The sequenced material came from PBMCs. The chain uses TRBV18 and TRBJ2-1, with the D gene uncertain. The sequence was obtained from a woman aged 18-29 years in good health. The bases read TGTGCCAGCTCACCCCGAAGCTCCTCAAGTTATGAGCAGTTCTTC. It translates to CASSPRSSSSYEQFF.